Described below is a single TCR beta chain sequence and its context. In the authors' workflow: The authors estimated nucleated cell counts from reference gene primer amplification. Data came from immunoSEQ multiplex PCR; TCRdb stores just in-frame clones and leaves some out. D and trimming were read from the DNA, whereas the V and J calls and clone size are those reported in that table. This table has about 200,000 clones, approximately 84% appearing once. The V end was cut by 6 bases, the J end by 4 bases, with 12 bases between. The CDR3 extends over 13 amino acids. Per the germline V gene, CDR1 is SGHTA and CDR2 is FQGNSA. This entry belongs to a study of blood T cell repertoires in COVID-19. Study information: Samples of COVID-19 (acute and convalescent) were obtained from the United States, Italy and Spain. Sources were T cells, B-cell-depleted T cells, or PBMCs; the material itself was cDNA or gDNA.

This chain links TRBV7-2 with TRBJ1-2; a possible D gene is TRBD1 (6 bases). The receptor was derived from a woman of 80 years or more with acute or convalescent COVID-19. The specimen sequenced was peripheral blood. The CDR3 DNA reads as TGTGCCAGCAGGGAAAAGGACAGCTATGGCTACACCTTC. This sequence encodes CASREKDSYGYTF.